This TCR beta chain stems from a study of cytomegalovirus exposure and HLA in healthy donors. The germline V gene has CDR1 SNHLY and CDR2 FYNNEI. This CDR3 contains 14 residues. The germline V and J ends were trimmed by 5 bases and 0 bases, with 5 bases remaining between them. This PCR relied on a set of 60 Vbeta primers and 13 Jbeta primers. The table came from immunoSEQ multiplex PCR; TCRdb's copy has only in-frame clones and leaves some out. The table has about 140,000 clones, around 63% seen once. This clone was seen only a few times. The clonotype comes from a human donor in good health. The gene calls are TRBV2 and TRBJ2-6; D unresolved. The sample comprised PBMCs. CDR3 DNA: TGTGCCAGCAGTTATCGCTCTGGGGCCAACGTCCTGACTTTC. Translated: CASSYRSGANVLTF. Supplemented by reference TRBV2 and TRBJ2-6, the full variable domain reads EPEVTQTPSHQVTQMGQEVILRCVPISNHLYFYWYRQILGQKVEFLVSFYNNEISEKSEIFDDQFSVERPDGSNFTLKIRSTKLEDSAMYFCASSYRSGANVLTFGAGSRLTVL.